The 30 T cell receptor beta chains below all came from one sample that was sequenced in a study of T cell changes during pregnancy in multiple sclerosis (dated by TCRdb to between 2018 and 2021). The library was made by the immunoSEQ multiplex PCR assay. TCRdb took this table from immuneACCESS and kept in-frame rearrangements with V and J called. Such tables lack part of the clones; where checked against another copy, unresolved V genes explain under half of the gap, and the rest is unexplained. The sample profile shows over 20,000 clones; 70% to 90% of them were found once. The top ten hold roughly 1% of the sample. The material sequenced was CD4+ T cells from peripheral blood mononuclear cells, taken in the first trimester of pregnancy. Source of these receptors: a female donor in good health, enrolled as a control in a pregnancy study.

The chain links TRBV28 to TRBJ1-3, with TRBD1 matching over 8 bases. Germline V gene lookup returns CDR1 MDHEN and CDR2 SYDVKM. There are 16 residues in the CDR3. The V segment lost 7 bases and the J segment 4 bases; nucleotides outside the gene matches: 12. CDR3 nucleotides: TGTGCCAGCACCGTACCCCGCAGGGGGCCCGGAAACACCATATATTTT. Translated, it gives CASTVPRRGPGNTIYF. Together with reference TRBV28 and TRBJ1-3, the CDR3 gives the full variable domain: DVKVTQSSRYLVKRTGEKVFLECVQDMDHENMFWYRQDPGLGLRLIYFSYDVKMKEKGDIPEGYSVSREKKERFSLILESASTNQTSMYLCASTVPRRGPGNTIYFGEGSWLTVV.

The genes are TRBV27 and TRBJ2-2; 9 bases are shared with TRBD1. V lost 6 bases and J lost 6; bases outside the gene matches: 5. Per germline, CDR1 MNHEY and CDR2 SMNVEV (reference sequence). The CDR3 spans 14 residues. The CDR3 bases are TGTGCCAGCAGGACAGGGGGTGGGGCCGGGGAGCTGTTTTTT. Its protein product is CASRTGGGAGELFF.

Within the sample, this clone is medium-sized. J is TRBJ1-1 and V is TRBV7-9; D call uncertain. The CDR3 length is 11 residues. Germline lookup yields CDR1 SEHNR and CDR2 FQNEAQ (reference sequence). The V end lost 5 bases, the J end lost 8 bases, and 9 bases lay between the germline ends. Here the CDR3 reads CASSRLMEAFF. The CDR3 DNA reads as TGTGCCAGCAGCCGCCTAATGGAAGCTTTCTTT.

The rearrangement links TRBV10-1 to TRBJ2-7; D remains ambiguous. Germline-derived CDR1 and CDR2 are WNHNN and SYGVQD (reference sequence). V was trimmed by 7 bases and J by 2 bases, leaving 3 bases between them. The CDR3 contains 10 residues. The CDR3 nucleotides read TGCGCCAGCACCGCCTACGAGCAGTACTTC. The encoded protein is CASTAYEQYF.

This chain joins TRBV4-2 and TRBJ2-7, with D maybe TRBD2 (7 bases). Germline CDR1 reads LGHNA; CDR2 reads YNFKEQ. CDR3 size: 15 residues. Trimming shortened V by 0 bases and J by 2 bases, and 11 bases separated the two germline ends. This CDR3 reads CASSQERGPTYEQYF. Written as DNA, the CDR3 is TGTGCCAGCAGCCAAGAGCGGGGGCCCACCTACGAGCAGTACTTC.

The rearrangement links TRBV27 to TRBJ1-6; tentative D call: TRBD1 (5 bases). The length of the CDR3 is 17 residues. V was cut by 4 bases and J by 0 bases, with 13 bases left in between. CDR1 and CDR2 (germline): MNHEY, SMNVEV (reference sequence). The CDR3 loop is CASSSGLSSSYNSPLHF. The DNA for the CDR3 is TGTGCCAGCAGTTCGGGACTGTCGAGCTCCTATAATTCACCCCTCCACTTT.

The J gene is TRBJ2-1, the V gene TRBV5-1, with TRBD2 matching over 7 bases. The CDR3 length is 15 residues. V shed 4 bases and J 0 bases; nucleotides not matched to a gene: 4. Germline CDR1 is SGHRS and CDR2 is YFSETQ. CDR3 amino acids: CASSIPSGSYNEQFF. The CDR3 DNA is TGCGCCAGCAGCATCCCTAGCGGCTCCTACAATGAGCAGTTCTTC.

This clone was counted a single time. The chain couples TRBV27 to TRBJ2-7; D is possibly TRBD2 (5 bases). The CDR3 has 12 amino acids. V lost 5 bases to trimming and J lost 6 bases, with 11 bases between them. Germline CDR1 MNHEY, CDR2 SMNVEV (reference sequence). Here the CDR3 reads CASSPPAGEQYF. The CDR3, as DNA: TGTGCCAGCAGTCCCCCGGCGGGCGAGCAGTACTTC.

The chain carries TRBV14 and TRBJ2-2; D might be TRBD1 (6 bases). Looked up from germline, CDR1 is SGHDN and CDR2 is FVKESK. The ends were cut back, 3 bases at V and 4 bases at J, with 15 bases in the middle. The CDR3 is 16 amino acids. The CDR3 sequence is CASSHLQGALTGELFF. Here the CDR3 DNA reads TGTGCCAGCAGCCACCTACAGGGAGCCCTCACCGGGGAGCTGTTTTTT.

This clone has a single count. The V and J genes are TRBV19 and TRBJ1-5; D may be TRBD1 (6 bases). Germline CDR1 reads LNHDA; CDR2 reads SQIVND (reference sequence). Trimming removed 1 base at V and 0 bases at J, with 13 bases between. The CDR3 totals 17 residues. CDR3 nucleotide sequence: TGTGCCAGTAGTATAGGCTCCCACAGGGATAGCAATCAGCCCCAGCATTTT. Translated: CASSIGSHRDSNQPQHF.

This clone is medium-sized (0.01 to 0.1%) in the sample. J is TRBJ1-1 and V is TRBV19, with 8 bases identical to TRBD1. This CDR3 comprises 13 residues. Losses at the gene ends were 5 bases for V and 5 bases for J; bases not matched to a gene: 4. Germline V gene data show CDR1 as LNHDA and CDR2 as SQIVND (reference sequence). Here the CDR3 reads CASSAGQGTEAFF. CDR3 in DNA: TGTGCCAGTAGTGCCGGACAGGGAACTGAAGCTTTCTTT.

This sequence joins TRBV7-3 and TRBJ2-1; 9 bases are a match to TRBD1. Germline trimming cut 3 bases from V and 8 bases from J; bases unmatched to any gene: 8. Germline V gene sequence: CDR1 SGHTA, CDR2 FQGTGA. The CDR3 contains 15 residues. DNA for the CDR3: TGTGCCAGCAGCTTTCCGGGACAGGGTAGGGATGAGCAGTTCTTC. It specifies CASSFPGQGRDEQFF.

The chain uses TRBV14 and TRBJ2-5; 9 bases agree with TRBD2. The V segment lost 1 base and the J segment 2 bases; nucleotides outside the gene matches: 11. This CDR3 comprises 18 residues. Germline-derived CDR1 and CDR2 are SGHDN and FVKESK. CDR3 amino acids: CASSQGRQPGLAQETQYF. Here the CDR3 DNA reads TGTGCCAGCAGCCAAGGGAGGCAGCCGGGACTAGCACAAGAGACCCAGTACTTC.

This chain uses TRBV28 with TRBJ1-5, with TRBD1 matching over 10 bases. The CDR3 is made up of 15 amino acids. Germline-derived CDR1 and CDR2 are MDHEN and SYDVKM. The V segment lost 6 bases and the J segment 5 bases; nucleotides outside the gene matches: 7. The CDR3 nucleotides are TGTGCCAGCAGCAAGACAGGGGGCGACTATCAGCCCCAGCATTTT. This gives the protein CASSKTGGDYQPQHF.

The V call is TRBV6-5, the J call TRBJ1-2, with 8 nucleotides matching TRBD1. This CDR3 region has 16 residues. The V and J ends lost 0 bases and 6 bases, in that order; junction bases with no gene match: 9. The germline V gene has CDR1 MNHEY and CDR2 SVGAGI. The CDR3 spells CASSYSDTGGENGYTF. CDR3 nucleotides: TGTGCCAGCAGTTACTCAGACACAGGGGGGGAAAATGGCTACACCTTC.

The V call is TRBV9, the J call TRBJ1-2, with 7 nucleotides matching TRBD1. The CDR3 sequence is 16 residues long. Germline assignment: CDR1 SGDLS and CDR2 YYNGEE. V was pared by 3 bases and J by 4 bases, with 12 bases of the junction left unmatched. Written as DNA, the CDR3 is TGTGCCAGCAGCGGAGGACAGGCACTGAAAGGCTATGGCTACACCTTC. Protein sequence: CASSGGQALKGYGYTF.

The rearrangement uses TRBV6-6 and TRBJ1-4; 7 bases fit TRBD1. V was pared by 5 bases and J by 8 bases, with 11 bases of the junction left unmatched. The CDR3 loop spans 15 amino acids. Germline V gives CDR1 MNHNY, CDR2 SVGAGI (reference sequence). The CDR3 region is CASSPPTGAGEKLFF. The DNA for the CDR3 is TGTGCCAGCAGTCCACCTACAGGGGCGGGGGAAAAACTGTTTTTT.

This clone was detected once. This CDR3 is also generated by other DNA sequences in the sample. J is TRBJ2-1 and V is TRBV11-3; 9 bases map to TRBD2. Germline loops: CDR1 SGHNT, CDR2 YENEEA. The CDR3 consists of 14 residues. Trimming took 3 bases from V and 3 from J; bases not matched to a gene: 0. The CDR3 region has the DNA TGTGCCAGCAGCTTTAGCGGGGGCTACAATGAGCAGTTCTTC. This codes for CASSFSGGYNEQFF. Filled out from reference TRBV11-3 and TRBJ2-1, the complete variable domain reads EAGVVQSPRYKIIEKKQPVAFWCNPISGHNTLYWYLQNLGQGPELLIRYENEEAVDDSQLPKDRFSAERLKGVDSTLKIQPAELGDSAVYLCASSFSGGYNEQFFGPGTRLTVL.

The chain couples TRBV10-3 to TRBJ2-1; TRBD2 is a possible D gene (6 bases). Trimming took 4 bases from V and 1 from J, leaving 8 bases between them. Germline V gene sequence: CDR1 ENHRY, CDR2 SYGVKD. This CDR3 is 14 amino acids long. The CDR3 coding sequence is TGTGCCATCAGTGGCGGGGAGTCCTACAATGAGCAGTTCTTC. It specifies CAISGGESYNEQFF.

The CDR3 region has the DNA TGTGCCTGGAGTGTACGGGGAGGGCGGATGAACACTGAAGCTTTCTTT. Protein: CAWSVRGGRMNTEAFF. The chain has TRBV30 and TRBJ1-1; no definite D call. The germline CDR1 and CDR2 sequences are GTSNPN and SVGIG (reference sequence). This CDR3 region has 16 residues. Between the trimmed V and J ends, which lost 0 bases and 0 bases, there was a span of 14 bases.

The CDR3 nucleotides read TGTGCCAGCATAAACAGGGGAATAAACACTGAAGCTTTCTTT. This codes for CASINRGINTEAFF. V and J are TRBV6-1 and TRBJ1-1; TRBD1 aligns across 7 bases. There are 14 residues in the CDR3. The trim removed 7 bases at V and 2 bases at J, leaving 7 bases unmatched. Germline loops: CDR1 MNHNS, CDR2 SASEGT.

A word on this clone: This same CDR3 is encoded by further DNA sequences in the sample. The chain combines TRBV5-6 with TRBJ2-7, with TRBD1 matching 10 bases. The CDR3 sequence is 14 residues long. The junction had 4 bases not matched to a gene; V was cut back by 2 bases and J by 5 bases. The germline V gene encodes CDR1 SGHDT and CDR2 YYEEEE. In nucleotides, the CDR3 is TGTGCCAGCAGCTTCCCGGGACAGGGGAACGAGCAGTACTTC. It specifies CASSFPGQGNEQYF.

This clone showed up just once. This chain joins TRBV5-1 and TRBJ2-7; 11 positions agree with TRBD2. The V segment lost 7 bases and the J segment 0 bases; nucleotides outside the gene matches: 15. This CDR3 has 18 amino acids. CDR1 SGHRS and CDR2 YFSETQ come from the germline V gene. CDR3 sequence reads: CASSSLGLAELASYEQYF. The CDR3 nucleotides read TGCGCCAGCTCGTCCTTGGGACTAGCGGAACTCGCCTCCTACGAGCAGTACTTC.

The chain recombines TRBV5-5 with TRBJ2-7; the match to TRBD1 covers 9 bases. V lost 7 bases and J lost 0; bases outside the gene matches: 2. The V gene's germline CDR1 is SGHKS and CDR2 YYEKEE (reference sequence). The length of the CDR3 is 13 residues. The DNA for the CDR3 is TGTGCCAGCGGGACAGGGAGCTCCTACGAGCAGTACTTC. Protein sequence: CASGTGSSYEQYF.

V and J are TRBV7-9 and TRBJ2-1, with TRBD2 matching over 16 bases. With 5 bases clipped from V and 8 bases from J, the junction kept 6 bases outside the gene matches. Germline loops: CDR1 SEHNR, CDR2 FQNEAQ (reference sequence). This CDR3 spans 16 amino acids. As DNA, the CDR3 is TGTGCCAGCAGCCTGGGACTAGCGGGGGGGAGGGATGAGCAGTTCTTC. Translation gives CASSLGLAGGRDEQFF.

CDR3 nucleotide sequence: TGTGCCAGCAGCCCAACAGGGGGAAACACTGAAGCTTTCTTT. It yields the protein CASSPTGGNTEAFF. The gene calls are TRBV5-4 and TRBJ1-1, with 8 bases that match TRBD1. The V segment lost 4 bases and the J segment 2 bases; nucleotides outside the gene matches: 4. This CDR3 spans 14 amino acids. CDR1 and CDR2 from the germline V gene are SGHNT and YYREEE (reference sequence).

The V and J genes are TRBV2 and TRBJ1-1; D is perhaps TRBD1 (6 bases). The CDR3 contains 10 residues. The germline gives CDR1 SNHLY, CDR2 FYNNEI. The ends were cut back, 8 bases at V and 6 bases at J, with 7 bases in the middle. CDR3 sequence reads: CASGTPEAFF. Here the CDR3 DNA reads TGTGCCAGCGGGACACCTGAAGCTTTCTTT. The complete variable domain, with remaining parts taken from reference TRBV2 and TRBJ1-1, reads EPEVTQTPSHQVTQMGQEVILRCVPISNHLYFYWYRQILGQKVEFLVSFYNNEISEKSEIFDDQFSVERPDGSNFTLKIRSTKLEDSAMYFCASGTPEAFFGQGTRLTVV.

This chain uses TRBV27 with TRBJ1-5; TRBD1 might be the D (5 bases). The CDR3 is made up of 17 amino acids. Trimming took 4 bases from V and 0 from J, leaving 16 bases between them. Germline V gene lookup returns CDR1 MNHEY and CDR2 SMNVEV (reference sequence). The DNA for the CDR3 is TGTGCCAGCAGTTCCTTACCCCGACAGTATAGCAATCAGCCCCAGCATTTT. Encoded protein: CASSSLPRQYSNQPQHF.

The chain uses TRBV5-1 and TRBJ1-4, with no clear D. Trimming left V 4 bases short and J 6 bases short, with 25 bases between. CDR3 size: 18 residues. In germline, CDR1 is SGHRS, CDR2 YFSETQ. The CDR3 DNA sequence: TGCGCCAGCAGCCCGAAAAATCCGGGGTCGATTTTTCATGAAAAACTGTTTTTT. Protein product: CASSPKNPGSIFHEKLFF.

The rearrangement uses TRBV7-8 and TRBJ1-2; a possible D gene is TRBD1 (6 bases). V gave up 5 bases and J gave up 1 base, with 17 bases separating them. This CDR3 has 16 residues. Germline assignment: CDR1 SGHVS and CDR2 FQNEAQ. In DNA, the CDR3 is TGTGCCAGCAGCGCATACAGGGTCCCGAATAACTATGGCTACACCTTC. Translating gives CASSAYRVPNNYGYTF.